The present entry profiles one T cell receptor beta chain with its context. As yet, its antigen is unknown. These data are taken from a study of T cell responses to AZD1222 COVID-19 vaccine. Data came from immunoSEQ multiplex PCR; TCRdb stores just in-frame clones and leaves some out. The repertoire holds more than 90,000 clones, with about 88% as singletons. This CDR3 comprises 15 residues. V lost 5 bases and J lost 3, with 15 bases in between. Germline V CDR1 and CDR2: LGHDT, YNNKEL (reference sequence). Regarding the study as a whole: Clonal diversity was possibly underestimated; the donors were predominantly white British and more often female. Sampling captured repertoires only after the peak T cell response. Regions 160-218 and 743-854 held dominance among vaccine-associated CD4 TCRs, which spanned spike. Nearly half of unique spike-specific TCRs reportedly avoided B.1.351 and B.1.1.7 mutated regions.

The sequencing used peripheral blood, collected 28 days after the second AZD1222 dose. The V call is TRBV3-1 (or the pseudogene TRBV3-2), the J call TRBJ2-3, with unresolved D. The clonotype originates from an adult who received the AZD1222 COVID-19 vaccine. CDR3 sequence: CASSSTTSKTDTQYF. CDR3 nucleotide sequence: TGTGCCAGCAGCTCGACCACTTCTAAGACAGATACGCAGTATTTT.